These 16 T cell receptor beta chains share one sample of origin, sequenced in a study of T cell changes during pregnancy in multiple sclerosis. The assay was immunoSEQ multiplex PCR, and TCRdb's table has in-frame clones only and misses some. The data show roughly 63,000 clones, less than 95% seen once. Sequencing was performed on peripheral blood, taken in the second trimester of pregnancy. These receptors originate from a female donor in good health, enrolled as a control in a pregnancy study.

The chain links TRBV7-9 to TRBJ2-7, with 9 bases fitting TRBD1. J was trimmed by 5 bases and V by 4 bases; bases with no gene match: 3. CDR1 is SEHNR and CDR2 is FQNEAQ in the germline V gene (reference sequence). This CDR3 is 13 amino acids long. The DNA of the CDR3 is TGTGCCAGCAGCTCCCGGGACAGGGACGAGCAGTACTTC. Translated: CASSSRDRDEQYF.

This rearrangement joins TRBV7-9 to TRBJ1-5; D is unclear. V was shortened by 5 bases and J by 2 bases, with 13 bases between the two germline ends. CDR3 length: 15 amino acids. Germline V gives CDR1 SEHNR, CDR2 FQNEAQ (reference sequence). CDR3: CASSPPGDGNQPQHF. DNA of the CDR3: TGTGCCAGCAGCCCCCCCGGGGATGGCAATCAGCCCCAGCATTTT. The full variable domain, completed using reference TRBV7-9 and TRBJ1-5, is DTGVSQNPRHKITKRGQNVTFRCDPISEHNRLYWYRQTLGQGPEFLTYFQNEAQLEKSRLLSDRFSAERPKGSFSTLEIQRTEQGDSAMYLCASSPPGDGNQPQHFGDGTRLSIL.

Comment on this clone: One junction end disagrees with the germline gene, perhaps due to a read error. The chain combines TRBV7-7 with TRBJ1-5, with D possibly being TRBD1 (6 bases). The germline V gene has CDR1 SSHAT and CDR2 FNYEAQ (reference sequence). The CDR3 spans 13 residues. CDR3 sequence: CASSSSQGQPQHF. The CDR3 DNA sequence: TGTGCTAGCAGCTCCTCACAGGGTCAGCCCCAGCATTTT.

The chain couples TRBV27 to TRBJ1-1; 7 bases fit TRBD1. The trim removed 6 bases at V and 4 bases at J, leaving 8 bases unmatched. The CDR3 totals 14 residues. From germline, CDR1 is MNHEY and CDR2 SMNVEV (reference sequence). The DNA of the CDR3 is TGTGCCAGCAGCGTACAGGGGATGGTCACTGAAGCTTTCTTT. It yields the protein CASSVQGMVTEAFF.

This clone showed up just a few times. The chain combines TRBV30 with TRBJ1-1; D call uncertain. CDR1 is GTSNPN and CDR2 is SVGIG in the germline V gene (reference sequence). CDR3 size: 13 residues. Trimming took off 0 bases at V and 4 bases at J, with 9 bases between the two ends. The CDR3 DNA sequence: TGTGCCTGGAGTGTCGGGTTGGCCACTGAAGCTTTCTTT. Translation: CAWSVGLATEAFF.

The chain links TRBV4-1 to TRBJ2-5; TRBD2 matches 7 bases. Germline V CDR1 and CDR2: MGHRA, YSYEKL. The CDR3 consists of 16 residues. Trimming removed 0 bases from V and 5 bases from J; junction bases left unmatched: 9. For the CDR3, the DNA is TGCGCCAGCAGCCAAGAGACTTACTACGGGGGGGAGACCCAGTACTTC. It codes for CASSQETYYGGETQYF.

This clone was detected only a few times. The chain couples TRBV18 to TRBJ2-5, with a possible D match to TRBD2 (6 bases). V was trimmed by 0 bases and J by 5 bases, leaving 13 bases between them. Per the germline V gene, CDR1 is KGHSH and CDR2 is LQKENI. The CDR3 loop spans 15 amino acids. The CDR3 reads CASSPPSRGWETQYF. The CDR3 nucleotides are TGTGCCAGCTCACCACCGAGCCGGGGGTGGGAGACCCAGTACTTC.

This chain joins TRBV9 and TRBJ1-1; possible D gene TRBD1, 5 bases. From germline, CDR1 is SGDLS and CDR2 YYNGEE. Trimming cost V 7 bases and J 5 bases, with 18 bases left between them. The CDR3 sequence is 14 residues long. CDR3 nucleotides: TGTGCCAGCGGTAGCCCGACAGTAAAGACTGAAGCTTTCTTT. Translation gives CASGSPTVKTEAFF.

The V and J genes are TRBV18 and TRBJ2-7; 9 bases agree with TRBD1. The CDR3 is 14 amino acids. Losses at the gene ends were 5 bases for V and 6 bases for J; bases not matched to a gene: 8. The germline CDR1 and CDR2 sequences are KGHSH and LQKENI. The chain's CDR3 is CASSTGQGIGEQYF. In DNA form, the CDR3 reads TGTGCCAGCTCAACCGGACAGGGGATCGGCGAGCAGTACTTC.

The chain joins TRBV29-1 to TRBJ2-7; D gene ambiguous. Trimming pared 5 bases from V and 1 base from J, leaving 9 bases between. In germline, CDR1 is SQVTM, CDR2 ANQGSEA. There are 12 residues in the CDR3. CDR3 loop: CSVSQESYEQYF. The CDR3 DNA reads TGCAGCGTTTCCCAGGAATCCTACGAGCAGTACTTC.

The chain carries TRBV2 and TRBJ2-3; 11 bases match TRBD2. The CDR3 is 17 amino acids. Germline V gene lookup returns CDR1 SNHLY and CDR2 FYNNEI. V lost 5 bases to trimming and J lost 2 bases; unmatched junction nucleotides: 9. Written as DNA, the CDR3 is TGTGCCAGCAGTAGTACTGGACTAGCGGGTCCCACAGATACGCAGTATTTT. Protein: CASSSTGLAGPTDTQYF.

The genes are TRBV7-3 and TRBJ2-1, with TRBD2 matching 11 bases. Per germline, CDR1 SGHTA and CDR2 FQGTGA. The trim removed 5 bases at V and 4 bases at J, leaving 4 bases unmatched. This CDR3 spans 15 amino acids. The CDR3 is CASSKTSGTYNEQFF. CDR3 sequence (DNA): TGTGCCAGCAGCAAGACTAGCGGGACGTACAATGAGCAGTTCTTC. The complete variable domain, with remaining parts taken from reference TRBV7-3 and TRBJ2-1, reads GAGVSQTPSNKVTEKGKYVELRCDPISGHTALYWYRQSLGQGPEFLIYFQGTGAADDSGLPNDRFFAVRPEGSVSTLKIQRTERGDSAVYLCASSKTSGTYNEQFFGPGTRLTVL.

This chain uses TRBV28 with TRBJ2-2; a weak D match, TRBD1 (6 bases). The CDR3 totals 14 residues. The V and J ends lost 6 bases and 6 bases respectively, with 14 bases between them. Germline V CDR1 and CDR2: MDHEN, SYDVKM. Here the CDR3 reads CASSDGYRAGELFF. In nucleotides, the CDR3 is TGTGCCAGCAGCGACGGGTACAGGGCCGGGGAGCTGTTTTTT.

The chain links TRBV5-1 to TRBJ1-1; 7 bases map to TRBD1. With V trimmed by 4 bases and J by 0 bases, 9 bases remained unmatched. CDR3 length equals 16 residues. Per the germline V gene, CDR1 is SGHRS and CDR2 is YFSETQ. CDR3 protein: CASSPRTGEMNTEAFF. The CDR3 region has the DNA TGCGCCAGCAGCCCGAGGACAGGAGAGATGAACACTGAAGCTTTCTTT.

CDR3: CASRRTGGQTGELFF. In DNA, the CDR3 is TGTGCCAGCAGGAGGACAGGGGGCCAAACCGGGGAGCTGTTTTTT. This chain joins TRBV7-9 and TRBJ2-2; 11 bases match TRBD1. The CDR3 sequence is 15 residues long. Looked up from germline, CDR1 is SEHNR and CDR2 is FQNEAQ (reference sequence). Unmatched junction bases numbered 5, after V lost 6 bases and J lost 5 bases.

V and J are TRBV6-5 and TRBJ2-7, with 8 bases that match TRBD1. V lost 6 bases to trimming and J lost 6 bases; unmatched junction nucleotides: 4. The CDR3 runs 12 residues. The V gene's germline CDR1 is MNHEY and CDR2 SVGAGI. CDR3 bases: TGTGCCAGCAGGGACAGGGTGTCCGAGCAGTACTTC. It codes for CASRDRVSEQYF.